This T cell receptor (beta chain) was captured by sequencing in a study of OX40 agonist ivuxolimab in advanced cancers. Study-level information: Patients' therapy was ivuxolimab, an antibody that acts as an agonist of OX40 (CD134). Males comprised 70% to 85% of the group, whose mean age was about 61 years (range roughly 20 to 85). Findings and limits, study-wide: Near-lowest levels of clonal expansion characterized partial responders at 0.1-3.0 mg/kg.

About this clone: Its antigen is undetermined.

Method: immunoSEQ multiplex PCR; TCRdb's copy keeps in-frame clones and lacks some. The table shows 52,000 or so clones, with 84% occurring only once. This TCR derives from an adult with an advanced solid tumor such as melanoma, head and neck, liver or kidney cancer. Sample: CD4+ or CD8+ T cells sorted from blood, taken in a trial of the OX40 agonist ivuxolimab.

The DNA for the CDR3 is TGTGCCAGCAGTTGGCGGGGGGCGAGTGGAAACACCATATATTTT. Translating it yields CASSWRGASGNTIYF. The chain recombines TRBV27 with TRBJ1-3; D is possibly TRBD1 (6 bases). Germline CDR1 and CDR2: MNHEY and SMNVEV (reference sequence). The CDR3 length is 15 residues. V was shortened by 4 bases and J by 3 bases, with 13 bases between the two germline ends.